The T cell receptor beta chain described here comes from a study of blood T cell repertoires in COVID-19. Study-wide context: Donors in the United States, Italy and Spain gave samples during acute or convalescent COVID-19. PBMCs, B-cell-depleted T cells, or T cells were the source of the cDNA or gDNA that made up the material.

Assay: immunoSEQ multiplex PCR; the TCRdb copy retains only in-frame clones and omits some. The sample lists 250,000 to 400,000 clones, about nine tenths occurring once. Germline V gene data show CDR1 as SGHRS and CDR2 as YFSETQ. This CDR3 has 15 amino acids. The V and J ends lost 4 bases and 1 base, in that order; junction bases with no gene match: 4. The specimen sequenced was peripheral blood. The sequence derives from a woman aged 25 to 39 with COVID-19, enrolled during active disease. The chain uses TRBV5-1 and TRBJ2-2; 7 positions match TRBD1. The CDR3 is CASSGRQGNTGELFF. The CDR3 DNA is TGCGCCAGCAGCGGTAGACAGGGGAACACCGGGGAGCTGTTTTTT. The full variable domain, its missing parts supplied by reference TRBV5-1 and TRBJ2-2, is KAGVTQTPRYLIKTRGQQVTLSCSPISGHRSVSWYQQTPGQGLQFLFEYFSETQRNKGNFPGRFSGRQFSNSRSEMNVSTLELGDSALYLCASSGRQGNTGELFFGEGSRLTVL.